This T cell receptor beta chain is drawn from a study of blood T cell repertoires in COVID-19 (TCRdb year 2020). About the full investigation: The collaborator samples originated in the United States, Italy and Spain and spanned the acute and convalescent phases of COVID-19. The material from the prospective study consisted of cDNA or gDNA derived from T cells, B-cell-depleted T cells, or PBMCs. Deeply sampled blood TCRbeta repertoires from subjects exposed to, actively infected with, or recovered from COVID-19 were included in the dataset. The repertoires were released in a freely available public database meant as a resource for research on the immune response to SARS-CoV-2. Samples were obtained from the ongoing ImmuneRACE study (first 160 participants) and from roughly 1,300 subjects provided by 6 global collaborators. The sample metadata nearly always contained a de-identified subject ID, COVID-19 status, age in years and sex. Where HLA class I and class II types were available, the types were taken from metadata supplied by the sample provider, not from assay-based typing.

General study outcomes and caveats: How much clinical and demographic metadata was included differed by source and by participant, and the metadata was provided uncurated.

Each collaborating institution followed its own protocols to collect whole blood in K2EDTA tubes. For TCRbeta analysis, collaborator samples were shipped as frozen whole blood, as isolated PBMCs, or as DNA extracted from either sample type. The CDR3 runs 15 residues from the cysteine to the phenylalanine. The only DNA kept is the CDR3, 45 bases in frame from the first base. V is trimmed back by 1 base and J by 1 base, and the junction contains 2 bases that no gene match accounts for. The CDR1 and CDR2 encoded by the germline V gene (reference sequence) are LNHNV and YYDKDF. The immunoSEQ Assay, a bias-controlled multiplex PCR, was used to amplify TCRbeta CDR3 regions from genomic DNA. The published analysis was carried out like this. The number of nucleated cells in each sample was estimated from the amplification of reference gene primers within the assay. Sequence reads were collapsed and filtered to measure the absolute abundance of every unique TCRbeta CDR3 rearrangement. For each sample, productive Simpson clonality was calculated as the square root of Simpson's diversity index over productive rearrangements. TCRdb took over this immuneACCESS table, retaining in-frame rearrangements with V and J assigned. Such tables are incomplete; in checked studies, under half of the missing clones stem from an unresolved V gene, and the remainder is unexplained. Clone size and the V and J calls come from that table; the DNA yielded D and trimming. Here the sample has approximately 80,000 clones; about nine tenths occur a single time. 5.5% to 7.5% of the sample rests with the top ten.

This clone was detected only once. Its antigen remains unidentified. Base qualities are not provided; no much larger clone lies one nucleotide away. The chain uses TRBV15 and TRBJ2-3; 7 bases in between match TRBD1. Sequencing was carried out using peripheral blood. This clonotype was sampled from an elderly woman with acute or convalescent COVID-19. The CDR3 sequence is CATSRGQGGTDTQYF. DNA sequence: TGTGCCACCAGCAGAGGACAGGGAGGCACAGATACGCAGTATTTT.